The clone carrying this TCR beta chain showed up just a few times. The record originates from a study of blood T cells in healthy people across ages. V lost 4 bases to trimming and J lost 5 bases; unmatched junction nucleotides: 9. The CDR3 is made up of 14 amino acids. Germline values: CDR1 SQVTM, CDR2 ANQGSEA. Next came a second PCR, run for about 7 to 12 cycles, which used a sample-barcoded 5' primer along with a J-beta primer mix. In TCRdb, the 5' RACE reads were re-called with MiXCR into one record per CDR3 protein. The sample has 800,000 or so distinct CDR3 sequences, around 25% seen once. These same records also appear under a second study, on T cells of mothers and their children.

The clonotype comes from a boy between 10 and 17 years old in good health. The sequencing input was blood. The chain combines TRBV29-1 with TRBJ2-5; 8 bases map to TRBD2. CDR3 nucleotide sequence: TGCAGCGTTGTGAACCGGGGGGGTTCCGAGACCCAGTACTTC. This sequence encodes CSVVNRGGSETQYF. Using reference TRBV29-1 and TRBJ2-5 for the parts outside the CDR3, the full variable domain is SAVISQKPSRDICQRGTSLTIQCQVDSQVTMMFWYRQQPGQSLTLIATANQGSEATYESGFVIDKFPISRPNLTFSTLTVSNMSPEDSSIYLCSVVNRGGSETQYFGPGTRLLVL.